This record covers a single T cell receptor beta chain. What it recognizes is unknown. This sample was included in a study of identical twins. Study-wide findings and caveats: For monozygotic twins, models underestimated out-of-frame TCR alpha sharing.

TCRdb re-called the 5' RACE reads through MiXCR, storing one row per CDR3 protein. The data hold about 520,000 distinct CDR3 sequences, with 22% observed a single time. The CDR3 spans 15 residues. Germline V gives CDR1 LGHNA, CDR2 YSLEER. The V and J ends lost 4 bases and 4 bases, in that order; junction bases with no gene match: 7. These same data were also listed under a study on T cells expressing NK-cell markers.

This chain connects TRBV4-3 to TRBJ2-5; the match to TRBD1 covers 9 bases. The sequencing input was CD4+ T cells sorted from blood. The clonotype comes from a woman aged 18-29 years in good health. The CDR3 bases are TGCGCCAGCAGCCGCCAACAGGGGGCCGGAGAGACCCAGTACTTC. Amino acid sequence: CASSRQQGAGETQYF.